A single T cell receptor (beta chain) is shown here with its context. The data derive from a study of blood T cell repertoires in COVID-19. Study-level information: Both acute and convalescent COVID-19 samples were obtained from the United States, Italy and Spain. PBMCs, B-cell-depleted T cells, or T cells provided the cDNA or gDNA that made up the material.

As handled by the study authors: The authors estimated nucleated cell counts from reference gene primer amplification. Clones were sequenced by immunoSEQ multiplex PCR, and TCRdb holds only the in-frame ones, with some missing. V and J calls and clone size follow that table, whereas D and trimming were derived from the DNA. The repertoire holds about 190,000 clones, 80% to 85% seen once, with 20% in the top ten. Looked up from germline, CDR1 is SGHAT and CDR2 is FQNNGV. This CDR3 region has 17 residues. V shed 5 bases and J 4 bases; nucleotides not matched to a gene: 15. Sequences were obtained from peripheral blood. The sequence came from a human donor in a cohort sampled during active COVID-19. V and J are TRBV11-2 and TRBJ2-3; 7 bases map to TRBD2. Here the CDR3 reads CASSPYRPGGSPDTQYF. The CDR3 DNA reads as TGTGCCAGCAGCCCCTATCGGCCTGGCGGGAGCCCAGATACGCAGTATTTT.